Listed here are 20 T cell receptor beta chains from one sample, sequenced in a study of T cell responses to AZD1222 COVID-19 vaccine. Sequenced by immunoSEQ multiplex PCR; TCRdb stores in-frame clones only, minus some. Of about 140,000 clones in the sample, around 93% are singletons; the top ten hold about 5%. Source: peripheral blood, taken on day 0 of AZD1222 vaccination. These receptors were obtained from an adult in good health.

The CDR3, as DNA: TGTGCCAGCAGCCTAACGGGAACCTACACAGATACGCAGTATTTT. Its protein product is CASSLTGTYTDTQYF. The chain has TRBV11-3 and TRBJ2-3, with a weak D call TRBD2 (5 bases). Trimming stripped 5 bases from V and 2 bases from J, with 14 bases between. Germline loops: CDR1 SGHNT, CDR2 YENEEA. There are 15 residues in the CDR3. Full variable domain (outside the CDR3, taken from reference TRBV11-3 and TRBJ2-3): EAGVVQSPRYKIIEKKQPVAFWCNPISGHNTLYWYLQNLGQGPELLIRYENEEAVDDSQLPKDRFSAERLKGVDSTLKIQPAELGDSAVYLCASSLTGTYTDTQYFGPGTRLTVL.

This chain links TRBV10-3 with TRBJ1-2; 9 bases map to TRBD1. CDR1 and CDR2 (germline): ENHRY, SYGVKD. This CDR3 is 14 amino acids long. With V trimmed by 7 bases and J by 4 bases, 7 bases remained unmatched. The CDR3 is CAITEQGATYGYTF. CDR3 in DNA: TGTGCCATCACCGAACAGGGGGCGACCTATGGCTACACCTTC.

This clone came up once. This chain uses TRBV9 with TRBJ1-2; D may be TRBD1 (5 bases). Trimming removed 3 bases from V and 4 bases from J, with 10 bases in between. The CDR3 consists of 13 residues. Germline values: CDR1 SGDLS, CDR2 YYNGEE. CDR3 loop: CASSGGFGYGYTF. The DNA of the CDR3 is TGTGCCAGCAGCGGGGGCTTCGGCTATGGCTACACCTTC.

V is TRBV12-5 and J is TRBJ2-5; D call uncertain. Germline V gene lookup returns CDR1 LGHNT and CDR2 FRNRAP. This CDR3 is built from 16 residues. V was pared by 6 bases and J by 2 bases, with 19 bases between. Here the CDR3 DNA reads TGTGCTAGTGGAGCAGTAGGCCCCTATCCTCAAGAGACCCAGTACTTC. Residues: CASGAVGPYPQETQYF.

This clone was counted a single time. The CDR3 sequence is CASVPGISGNTIYF. In DNA form, the CDR3 reads TGTGCCAGCGTCCCCGGGATCTCTGGAAACACCATATATTTT. This chain joins TRBV6-5 and TRBJ1-3; no clear D. The ends were cut back, 8 bases at V and 0 bases at J, with 11 bases in the middle. This CDR3 is 14 amino acids long. Germline loops: CDR1 MNHEY, CDR2 SVGAGI.

The chain combines TRBV6-5 with TRBJ2-7; a possible D gene is TRBD1 (6 bases). Germline V CDR1 and CDR2: MNHEY, SVGAGI. This CDR3 is 15 amino acids long. Trimming took off 0 bases at V and 7 bases at J, with 16 bases between the two ends. The CDR3, as DNA: TGTGCCAGCAGTTACTCGAGTCTGGGGGCGCGTGAGCAGTACTTC. It encodes CASSYSSLGAREQYF.

The chain combines TRBV2 with TRBJ1-4, with 11 bases fitting TRBD1. Germline V gene data show CDR1 as SNHLY and CDR2 as FYNNEI. The J segment lost 7 bases and the V segment lost 6 bases, leaving 7 bases of the junction unmatched. There are 15 residues in the CDR3. The CDR3 region is CASRPDRGHAEKLFF. CDR3 bases: TGTGCCAGCAGGCCGGACAGGGGGCATGCTGAAAAACTGTTTTTT.

The chain joins TRBV6-2 or TRBV6-3 to TRBJ2-7, with D perhaps TRBD1 (5 bases). The CDR3 runs 13 residues. The V and J ends lost 5 bases and 5 bases respectively, with 13 bases between them. Per germline, CDR1 MNHEY and CDR2 SVGEGT. CDR3 amino acids: CASSQGKRNEQYF. The CDR3 DNA is TGTGCCAGCAGTCAGGGTAAGAGGAACGAGCAGTACTTC.

This sequence joins TRBV5-4 and TRBJ2-1, with 8 bases lining up with TRBD2. CDR1 SGHNT and CDR2 YYREEE come from the germline V gene (reference sequence). Germline trimming cut 0 bases from V and 4 bases from J; bases unmatched to any gene: 6. CDR3 length: 16 amino acids. CDR3 DNA: TGTGCCAGCAGCTTGGTCGGGAGGGCCAAGTACAATGAGCAGTTCTTC. This translates into CASSLVGRAKYNEQFF.

This chain connects TRBV21-1 to TRBJ2-1; TRBD1, the D gene given by the table, was not confirmed from the DNA. TRBV21-1 is a pseudogene. The CDR3 covers 11 residues. CDR3 loop: CASSTGHPQFF. The CDR3 coding sequence is TGTGCCAGCAGCACGGGACACCCACAGTTCTTC.

V usage is TRBV27 and J usage is TRBJ2-7; D ambiguous. Germline CDR1 reads MNHEY; CDR2 reads SMNVEV (reference sequence). This CDR3 is built from 13 residues. V was trimmed by 3 bases and J by 5 bases, leaving 11 bases between them. CDR3 nucleotide sequence: TGTGCCAGCAGTTTGGCCTTTTCCAACGAGCAGTACTTC. Its translation is CASSLAFSNEQYF.

The gene calls are TRBV21-1 and TRBJ1-2. TRBV21-1 is assigned pseudogene status. This CDR3 is 17 amino acids long. The CDR3 protein is CASSKDVGFLPNYGYTF. CDR3 nucleotides: TGTGCCAGCAGCAAAGATGTTGGGTTTCTCCCTAACTATGGCTACACCTTC.

The V gene is TRBV5-6, the J gene TRBJ2-7; 7 bases map to TRBD1. Germline-derived CDR1 and CDR2 are SGHDT and YYEEEE. The CDR3 consists of 14 residues. J gave up 2 bases and V 2 bases, and 4 bases lay outside the gene matches. The CDR3 sequence: CASSFLGTAYEQYF. DNA for the CDR3: TGTGCCAGCAGCTTTCTGGGGACAGCCTACGAGCAGTACTTC.

The chain couples TRBV27 to TRBJ2-4; the D is unclear. CDR1 MNHEY and CDR2 SMNVEV come from the germline V gene (reference sequence). Deletions cut 3 bases from V and 0 bases from J, with 3 bases between. The CDR3 consists of 13 residues. The CDR3 DNA is TGTGCCAGCAGTTTGATAGCCAAAAACATTCAGTACTTC. Translation: CASSLIAKNIQYF.

The chain is built from TRBV18 and TRBJ1-2; D perhaps matches TRBD1 (5 bases). Germline V gives CDR1 KGHSH, CDR2 LQKENI. V dropped 6 bases and J dropped 0 bases, with 8 bases sitting between them. The length of the CDR3 is 13 residues. CDR3 DNA sequence: TGTGCCAGCTCCCCGACAGCTAACTATGGCTACACCTTC. Translating gives CASSPTANYGYTF.

V usage is TRBV27 and J usage is TRBJ2-7; 9 bases map to TRBD1. After removal of 4 bases from V and 12 bases from J, the junction contained 7 bases not matched to a gene. The CDR3 has 12 residues. Germline CDR1 MNHEY, CDR2 SMNVEV (reference sequence). This CDR3 is CASSYLQGAWYF. CDR3 DNA: TGTGCCAGCAGTTACTTACAGGGGGCCTGGTACTTC.

V and J are TRBV9 and TRBJ2-1; the D gene is possibly TRBD2 (7 bases). Germline V gene sequence: CDR1 SGDLS, CDR2 YYNGEE. With 0 bases removed from V and 5 bases from J, the gap between germline ends came to 12 bases. This CDR3 has 15 amino acids. The CDR3 coding sequence is TGTGCCAGCAGCGTAGATACAGGGAGGGACAATGAGCAGTTCTTC. Its protein product is CASSVDTGRDNEQFF.

The chain links TRBV7-9 to TRBJ1-2; 7 bases align to TRBD1. The CDR3 has 16 amino acids. Trimming took 4 bases from V and 0 from J; bases not matched to a gene: 8. Germline CDR1 reads SEHNR; CDR2 reads FQNEAQ (reference sequence). The CDR3: CASSSTGRGTNYGYTF. The CDR3 DNA reads TGTGCCAGCAGCTCGACAGGGCGGGGTACTAACTATGGCTACACCTTC.

CDR3 nucleotide sequence: TGTGCCACCAGTGATTCAACTAGCGGGAGTATCTACAATGAGCAGTTCTTC. It encodes CATSDSTSGSIYNEQFF. The chain uses TRBV24-1 and TRBJ2-1; TRBD2 agrees at 11 bases. The CDR3 spans 17 residues. V was pared by 2 bases and J by 3 bases, with 5 bases of the junction left unmatched. CDR1 is KGHDR and CDR2 is SFDVKD in the germline V gene.

This chain connects TRBV19 to TRBJ1-1; a possible D gene is TRBD1 (6 bases). Germline V CDR1 and CDR2: LNHDA, SQIVND (reference sequence). The germline V and J ends were trimmed by 5 bases and 5 bases, with 18 bases remaining between them. The CDR3 length is 15 residues. CDR3 amino acids: CASSSPRGWETEAFF. The CDR3 DNA is TGTGCCAGTAGTTCCCCCAGGGGCTGGGAGACTGAAGCTTTCTTT.